The 29 T cell receptor beta chains reported below all come from one sample, sequenced in a study of shared clonotypes between healthy human individuals. Only in-frame clones appear in the TCRdb table, and some are missing; sequencing was by immunoSEQ multiplex PCR. The data show more than 2,000,000 clones, about 92% seen once. The sequencing sample was made of naive CD4+ T cells from PBMCs. Stated subset: CD45RA+ positively selected. The receptors here all came from a man between 18 and 35 years old in good health. Some clones in this sample may be carry-over from other donors' samples.

Of note for this clone: Other DNA sequences of this sample code for an identical CDR3. The chain carries TRBV5-1 and TRBJ2-5; the match to TRBD1 covers 7 bases. Looked up from germline, CDR1 is SGHRS and CDR2 is YFSETQ. Trimming cost V 0 bases and J 5 bases; bases outside gene matches: 7. This CDR3 is 15 amino acids long. Written as DNA, the CDR3 is TGCGCCAGCAGCTTGGGACAGGGCTTCGGGGAGACCCAGTACTTC. Protein product: CASSLGQGFGETQYF.

The chain is built from TRBV7-9 and TRBJ2-3, with D possibly matching TRBD2 (5 bases). V lost 4 bases to trimming and J lost 7 bases, with 18 bases between them. Germline-derived CDR1 and CDR2 are SEHNR and FQNEAQ (reference sequence). The CDR3 loop spans 15 amino acids. The CDR3 is CASSYGVGIDYTQYF. As DNA, the CDR3 is TGTGCCAGCAGCTACGGGGTAGGGATCGACTATACGCAGTATTTT.

The chain uses TRBV9 and TRBJ2-7, with 9 bases fitting TRBD1. This CDR3 contains 13 residues. After removal of 7 bases from V and 5 bases from J, the junction contained 7 bases not matched to a gene. CDR1 SGDLS and CDR2 YYNGEE come from the germline V gene. CDR3 residues: CASSGTGNHEQYF. As DNA, the CDR3 is TGTGCCAGCTCCGGGACAGGGAACCACGAGCAGTACTTC.

The chain is built from TRBV2 and TRBJ1-2; D is ambiguous. Germline V gene sequence: CDR1 SNHLY, CDR2 FYNNEI. Deletions cut 6 bases from V and 4 bases from J, with 18 bases between. The CDR3 runs to 15 residues. As DNA, the CDR3 is TGTGCCAGCAGGTCAAGGACGGCCGCTAGCTATGGCTACACCTTC. The encoded protein is CASRSRTAASYGYTF. Full variable domain (outside the CDR3, taken from reference TRBV2 and TRBJ1-2): EPEVTQTPSHQVTQMGQEVILRCVPISNHLYFYWYRQILGQKVEFLVSFYNNEISEKSEIFDDQFSVERPDGSNFTLKIRSTKLEDSAMYFCASRSRTAASYGYTFGSGTRLTVV.

The chain carries TRBV25-1 and TRBJ2-1; 10 bases align to TRBD2. CDR1 and CDR2 (germline): MGHDK, SYGVNS. The J segment lost 8 bases and the V segment lost 6 bases, leaving 7 bases of the junction unmatched. CDR3 length equals 14 residues. CDR3: CASRRTSGIDEQFF. CDR3 nucleotides: TGTGCCAGCAGACGTACTAGCGGGATAGATGAGCAGTTCTTC.

The V gene is TRBV5-4, the J gene TRBJ2-3, with D perhaps matching TRBD2 (6 bases). The V gene lost 4 bases and the J gene lost 6 bases, with 21 bases spanning the gap. Germline V gene data show CDR1 as SGHNT and CDR2 as YYREEE (reference sequence). The CDR3 loop spans 16 amino acids. The CDR3 DNA follows: TGTGCCAGCAGCGCGGGGACTCTGGGCGTATGGGATACGCAGTATTTT. This encodes CASSAGTLGVWDTQYF.

This clone was observed once. The sample has other DNA sequences that encode this CDR3 too. This chain connects TRBV11-2 to TRBJ2-7, with 10 bases matching TRBD2. Per germline, CDR1 SGHAT and CDR2 FQNNGV. The CDR3 has 15 residues. J gave up 2 bases and V 5 bases, and 6 bases lay outside the gene matches. CDR3 in DNA: TGTGCCAGCAGCCTCGGACTAGCGGCCACCTACGAGCAGTACTTC. The encoded protein is CASSLGLAATYEQYF.

This chain uses TRBV6-5 with TRBJ2-5; 7 bases are shared with TRBD2. Germline V CDR1 and CDR2: MNHEY, SVGAGI. V was clipped by 6 bases and J by 4 bases; unmatched bases: 5. CDR3 length equals 13 residues. CDR3: CASREAGVETQYF. CDR3 nucleotides: TGTGCCAGCAGGGAGGCGGGAGTAGAGACCCAGTACTTC.

The gene calls are TRBV9 and TRBJ2-1, with 11 bases matching TRBD2. The CDR3 consists of 17 residues. J lost 6 bases, V lost 0 bases, and 8 bases had no gene match. Germline V gene data show CDR1 as SGDLS and CDR2 as YYNGEE. CDR3 nucleotides: TGTGCCAGCAGCGTAGCACTGACTAGCGGGGTTACCAATGAGCAGTTCTTC. This gives the protein CASSVALTSGVTNEQFF.

The V call is TRBV19, the J call TRBJ2-5; 7 nucleotides align to TRBD2. V dropped 4 bases and J dropped 5; count of bases not matched to a gene: 4. Per the germline V gene, CDR1 is LNHDA and CDR2 is SQIVND (reference sequence). The CDR3 is made up of 13 amino acids. CDR3 coding DNA: TGTGCCAGTAGTAGTGGGGGGGAGGAGACCCAGTACTTC. Translation gives CASSSGGEETQYF.

This chain connects TRBV7-9 to TRBJ1-4, with D uncertain. The CDR3 totals 14 residues. In germline, CDR1 is SEHNR, CDR2 FQNEAQ (reference sequence). The V end lost 5 bases, the J end lost 6 bases, and 13 bases lay between the germline ends. CDR3 sequence (DNA): TGTGCCAGCAGCCTTCGGCTGGAGGATGAAAAACTGTTTTTT. It encodes CASSLRLEDEKLFF.

The chain recombines TRBV28 with TRBJ2-7, with D tentatively TRBD1 (5 bases). This CDR3 is built from 14 residues. V was cut by 5 bases and J by 7 bases, with 18 bases left in between. From germline, CDR1 is MDHEN and CDR2 SYDVKM. The CDR3 protein is CASSVVSAGKEQYF. Written as DNA, the CDR3 is TGTGCCAGCAGTGTCGTTTCGGCAGGGAAGGAGCAGTACTTC.

This clone occurred once. Other nucleotide sequences in the sample specify the same CDR3. The rearrangement uses TRBV6-1 and TRBJ2-2; 10 positions match TRBD1. The CDR3 covers 15 residues. The germline V gene has CDR1 MNHNS and CDR2 SASEGT. V gave up 6 bases and J gave up 2 bases; unmatched junction bases: 3. CDR3 bases: TGTGCCAGCAGGGGGGACAGGGGAAACACCGGGGAGCTGTTTTTT. This codes for CASRGDRGNTGELFF.

The sample holds a few counts of this clone. The chain is built from TRBV5-1 and TRBJ2-3; no clear D. Germline V gene data show CDR1 as SGHRS and CDR2 as YFSETQ. The CDR3 has 14 amino acids. The V end was cut by 4 bases, the J end by 4 bases, with 13 bases between. In DNA, the CDR3 is TGCGCCAGCAGCCCTTCTGTGGCGGCAGATACGCAGTATTTT. This sequence encodes CASSPSVAADTQYF.

The rearrangement uses TRBV29-1 and TRBJ2-7, with TRBD1 identical over 7 bases. The CDR3 totals 13 residues. Germline CDR1 reads SQVTM; CDR2 reads ANQGSEA. With V trimmed by 6 bases and J by 2 bases, 7 bases remained unmatched. The CDR3 protein is CSVEQGIPYEQYF. Here the CDR3 DNA reads TGCAGCGTCGAACAGGGGATCCCCTACGAGCAGTACTTC.

The V gene is TRBV2, the J gene TRBJ1-5; D is ambiguous. The ends were cut back, 10 bases at V and 1 base at J, with 11 bases in the middle. The germline V gene has CDR1 SNHLY and CDR2 FYNNEI. The CDR3 has 13 residues. DNA for the CDR3: TGTGCCACCCAAGAGGACAGCAATCAGCCCCAGCATTTT. It translates to CATQEDSNQPQHF.

The chain has TRBV9 and TRBJ2-7; 8 nucleotides line up with TRBD2. This CDR3 comprises 15 residues. Germline V gene lookup returns CDR1 SGDLS and CDR2 YYNGEE. Germline trimming cut 3 bases from V and 6 bases from J; bases unmatched to any gene: 11. The CDR3 protein is CASSDDPGLGREQYF. DNA for the CDR3: TGTGCCAGCAGCGACGATCCGGGACTAGGGCGCGAGCAGTACTTC.

CDR3 sequence (DNA): TGTGCCAGCAGTGTAGGGACAGGGGGCTCCACCGGCTATGGCTACACCTTC. Translated: CASSVGTGGSTGYGYTF. The J gene is TRBJ1-2, the V gene TRBV2; 12 nucleotides match TRBD1. Germline CDR1 and CDR2: SNHLY and FYNNEI. CDR3 size: 17 residues. V gave up 4 bases and J gave up 4 bases; unmatched junction bases: 10.

The rearrangement joins TRBV28 to TRBJ1-1; D gene uncertain. From germline, CDR1 is MDHEN and CDR2 SYDVKM. V was shortened by 6 bases and J by 1 base, with 12 bases between the two germline ends. This CDR3 has 14 residues. The CDR3 reads CASSAGGENTEAFF. CDR3 bases: TGTGCCAGCAGCGCCGGTGGGGAGAACACTGAAGCTTTCTTT.

The chain links TRBV25-1 to TRBJ1-2; D is unclear. In germline, CDR1 is MGHDK, CDR2 SYGVNS. This CDR3 is 15 amino acids long. V was shortened by 3 bases and J by 4 bases, with 15 bases between the two germline ends. The CDR3 spells CASSEHGFGGYGYTF. The DNA of the CDR3 is TGTGCCAGCAGTGAGCACGGTTTTGGCGGCTATGGCTACACCTTC.

This clone was counted between two and nine times. The J gene is TRBJ1-5, the V gene TRBV19, with a possible D match to TRBD1 (6 bases). V was pared by 3 bases and J by 2 bases, with 11 bases between. CDR3 length: 15 residues. CDR1 is LNHDA, CDR2 SQIVND, per germline (reference sequence). The CDR3 sequence: CASSINGGGNQPQHF. The CDR3 nucleotides are TGTGCCAGTAGTATTAACGGGGGCGGCAATCAGCCCCAGCATTTT.

This chain links TRBV28 with TRBJ1-1; the D gene is possibly TRBD1 (6 bases). The length of the CDR3 is 13 residues. V was trimmed by 5 bases and J by 11 bases, leaving 18 bases between them. Germline V CDR1 and CDR2: MDHEN, SYDVKM. Here the CDR3 reads CASSTRTAGRAFF. In DNA form, the CDR3 reads TGTGCCAGCAGTACCCGGACAGCTGGCAGGGCTTTCTTT.

The J gene is TRBJ1-1, the V gene TRBV15, with TRBD1 matching over 8 bases. Germline values: CDR1 LNHNV, CDR2 YYDKDF (reference sequence). CDR3 length: 15 residues. The trim removed 1 base at V and 4 bases at J, leaving 5 bases unmatched. CDR3 protein: CATSRVDRDFTEAFF. CDR3 coding DNA: TGTGCCACCAGCAGAGTGGACAGGGACTTCACTGAAGCTTTCTTT.

The chain is built from TRBV5-1 and TRBJ2-5, with 12 bases identical to TRBD1. CDR1 and CDR2 from the germline V gene are SGHRS and YFSETQ. V dropped 9 bases and J dropped 3; count of bases not matched to a gene: 12. This CDR3 is 16 amino acids long. The CDR3 reads CATSGTGGPKEETQYF. In DNA, the CDR3 is TGCGCCACCTCCGGGACAGGGGGCCCAAAAGAAGAGACCCAGTACTTC.

The V gene is TRBV11-2, the J gene TRBJ1-2, with D possibly being TRBD1 (6 bases). Germline loops: CDR1 SGHAT, CDR2 FQNNGV. The CDR3 consists of 17 residues. The V end lost 2 bases, the J end lost 1 base, and 17 bases lay between the germline ends. CDR3 DNA sequence: TGTGCCAGCAGCTTAATTCCCCGGGGCAGGGGTAACTATGGCTACACCTTC. Its protein is CASSLIPRGRGNYGYTF.

A remark on this clone: The same CDR3 is also encoded by other DNA sequences in this sample. This chain uses TRBV28 with TRBJ2-3; no firm D call. The CDR3 length is 15 residues. Trimming took off 6 bases at V and 0 bases at J, with 13 bases between the two ends. Germline V lookup: CDR1 MDHEN, CDR2 SYDVKM. This CDR3 is CASSPRGSSTDTQYF. Written as DNA, the CDR3 is TGTGCCAGCAGCCCTCGCGGCTCTAGCACAGATACGCAGTATTTT.

This clone was picked up a small number of times. The V and J genes are TRBV28 and TRBJ1-2; 8 bases match TRBD1. The J segment lost 8 bases and the V segment lost 2 bases, leaving 7 bases of the junction unmatched. The germline CDR1 and CDR2 sequences are MDHEN and SYDVKM. The CDR3 is made up of 14 amino acids. This CDR3 is CASSLGTGVSGYTF. The CDR3 bases are TGTGCCAGCAGTTTAGGGACAGGAGTTTCGGGCTACACCTTC.

The genes are TRBV18 and TRBJ1-5; no reliable D call. V lost 1 base and J lost 5, with 18 bases in between. Germline CDR1 reads KGHSH; CDR2 reads LQKENI. This CDR3 region has 17 residues. CDR3 sequence: CASSPRRSRANDQPQHF. The CDR3 coding sequence is TGTGCCAGCTCACCACGTCGCAGTCGGGCGAACGATCAGCCCCAGCATTTT.

The chain joins TRBV7-2 to TRBJ2-7; 13 bases are a match to TRBD2. V dropped 5 bases and J dropped 2; count of bases not matched to a gene: 15. CDR3 size: 19 residues. CDR1 is SGHTA and CDR2 is FQGNSA in the germline V gene. CDR3 DNA sequence: TGTGCCAGCAGCCCCCACTTAACTAGCGGGAGGGACCGGGCCTACGAGCAGTACTTC. Protein sequence: CASSPHLTSGRDRAYEQYF.